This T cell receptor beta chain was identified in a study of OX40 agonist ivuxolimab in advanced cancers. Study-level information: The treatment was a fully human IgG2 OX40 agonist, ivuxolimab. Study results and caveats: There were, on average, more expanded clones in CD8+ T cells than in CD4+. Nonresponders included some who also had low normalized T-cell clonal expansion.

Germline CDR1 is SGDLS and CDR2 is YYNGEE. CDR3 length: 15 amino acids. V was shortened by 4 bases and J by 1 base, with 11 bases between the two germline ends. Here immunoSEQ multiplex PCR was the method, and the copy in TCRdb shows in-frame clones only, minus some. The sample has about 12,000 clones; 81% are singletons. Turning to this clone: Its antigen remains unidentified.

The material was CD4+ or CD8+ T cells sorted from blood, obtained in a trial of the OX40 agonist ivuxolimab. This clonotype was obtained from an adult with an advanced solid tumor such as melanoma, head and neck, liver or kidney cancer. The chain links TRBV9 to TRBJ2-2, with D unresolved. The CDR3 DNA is TGTGCCAGCAGCCCCAACTCGGAGAACACCGGGGAGCTGTTTTTT. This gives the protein CASSPNSENTGELFF.